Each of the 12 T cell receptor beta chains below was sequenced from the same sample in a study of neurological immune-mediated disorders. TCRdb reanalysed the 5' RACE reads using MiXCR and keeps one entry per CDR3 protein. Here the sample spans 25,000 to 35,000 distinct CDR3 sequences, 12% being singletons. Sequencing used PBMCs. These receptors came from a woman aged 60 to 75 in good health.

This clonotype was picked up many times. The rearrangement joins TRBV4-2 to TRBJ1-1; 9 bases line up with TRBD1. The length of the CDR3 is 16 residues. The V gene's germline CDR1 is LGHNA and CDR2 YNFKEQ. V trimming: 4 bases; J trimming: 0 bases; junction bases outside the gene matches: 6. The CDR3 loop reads CASSRTGGGLNTEAFF. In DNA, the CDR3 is TGTGCCAGCAGCCGCACAGGGGGCGGGCTGAACACTGAAGCTTTCTTT.

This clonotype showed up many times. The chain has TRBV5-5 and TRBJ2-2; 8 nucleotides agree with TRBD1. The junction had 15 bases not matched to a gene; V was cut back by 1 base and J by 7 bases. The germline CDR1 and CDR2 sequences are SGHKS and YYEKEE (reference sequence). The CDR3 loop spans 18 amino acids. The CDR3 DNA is TGTGCCAGCAGCTTGAAGGGACAGGCCACAGGAGGGGGCGGGGAGCTGTTTTTT. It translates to CASSLKGQATGGGGELFF.

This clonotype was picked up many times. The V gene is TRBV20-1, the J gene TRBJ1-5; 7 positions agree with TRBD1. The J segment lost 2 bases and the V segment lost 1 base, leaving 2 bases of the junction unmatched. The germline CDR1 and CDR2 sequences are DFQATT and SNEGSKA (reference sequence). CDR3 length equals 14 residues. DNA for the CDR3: TGCAGTGCTAGAGGGGACAGAGGCAATCAGCCCCAGCATTTT. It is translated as CSARGDRGNQPQHF.

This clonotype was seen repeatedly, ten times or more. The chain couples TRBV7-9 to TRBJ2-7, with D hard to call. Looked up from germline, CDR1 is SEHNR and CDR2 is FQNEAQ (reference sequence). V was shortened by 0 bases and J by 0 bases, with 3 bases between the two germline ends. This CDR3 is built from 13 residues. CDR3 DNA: TGTGCCAGCAGCTTAGCCGGCTCCTACGAGCAGTACTTC. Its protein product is CASSLAGSYEQYF.

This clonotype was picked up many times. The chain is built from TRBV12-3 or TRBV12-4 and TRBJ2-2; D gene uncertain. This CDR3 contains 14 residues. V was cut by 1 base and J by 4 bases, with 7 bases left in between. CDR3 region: CASSLGQRTGELFF. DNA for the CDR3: TGTGCCAGCAGTTTAGGCCAGCGCACCGGGGAGCTGTTTTTT.

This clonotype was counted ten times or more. The chain's CDR3 is CASSLGVGELFF. For the CDR3, the DNA is TGTGCCAGCAGCCTGGGGGTCGGGGAGCTGTTTTTT. V usage is TRBV12-3 or TRBV12-4 and J usage is TRBJ2-2; TRBD1 or TRBD2 may be the D gene (5 bases each). V was shortened by 6 bases and J by 7 bases, with 9 bases between the two germline ends. The CDR3 runs 12 residues.

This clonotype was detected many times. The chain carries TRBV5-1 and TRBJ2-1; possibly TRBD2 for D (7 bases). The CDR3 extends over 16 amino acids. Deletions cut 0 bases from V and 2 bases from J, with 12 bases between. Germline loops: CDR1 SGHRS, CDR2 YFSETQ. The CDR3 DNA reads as TGCGCCAGCAGCTTGGTTGCGGGGGCGACCTACAATGAGCAGTTCTTC. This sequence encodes CASSLVAGATYNEQFF.

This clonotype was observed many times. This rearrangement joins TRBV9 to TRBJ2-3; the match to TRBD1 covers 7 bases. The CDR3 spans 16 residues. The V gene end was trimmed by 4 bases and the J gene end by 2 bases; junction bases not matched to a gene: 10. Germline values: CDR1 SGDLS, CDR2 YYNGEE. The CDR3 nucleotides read TGTGCCAGCAGCACGGGACAGAACCTATACACAGATACGCAGTATTTT. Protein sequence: CASSTGQNLYTDTQYF.

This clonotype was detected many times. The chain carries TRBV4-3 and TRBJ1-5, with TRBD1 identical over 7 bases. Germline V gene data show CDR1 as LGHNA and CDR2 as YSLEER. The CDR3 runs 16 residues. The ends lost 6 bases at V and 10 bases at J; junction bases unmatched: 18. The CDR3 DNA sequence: TGCGCCAGCAGTCTTACCTACAGGGGAAGCAAGGTCCCCCAGCATTTT. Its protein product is CASSLTYRGSKVPQHF.

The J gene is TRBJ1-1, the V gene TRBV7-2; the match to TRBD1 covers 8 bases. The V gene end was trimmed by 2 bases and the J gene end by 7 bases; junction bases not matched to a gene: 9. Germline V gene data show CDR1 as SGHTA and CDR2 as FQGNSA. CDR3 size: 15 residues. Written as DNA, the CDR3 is TGTGCCAGCAGCTTATCCTACAGGGGGGGAATTGAAGCTTTCTTT. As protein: CASSLSYRGGIEAFF.

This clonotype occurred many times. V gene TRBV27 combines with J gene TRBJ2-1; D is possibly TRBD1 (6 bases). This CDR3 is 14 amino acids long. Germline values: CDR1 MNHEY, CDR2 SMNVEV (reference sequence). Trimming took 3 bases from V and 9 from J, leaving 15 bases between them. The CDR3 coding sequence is TGTGCCAGCAGTTTCGGGGACACGTTAGGTGAGCAGTTCTTC. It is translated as CASSFGDTLGEQFF.

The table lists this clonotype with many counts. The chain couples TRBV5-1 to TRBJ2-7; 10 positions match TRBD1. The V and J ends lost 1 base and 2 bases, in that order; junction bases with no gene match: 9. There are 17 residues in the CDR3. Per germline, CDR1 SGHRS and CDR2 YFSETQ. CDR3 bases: TGCGCCAGCAGCTTGTTTTATTTTGGGACAGGGGCCTACGAGCAGTACTTC. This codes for CASSLFYFGTGAYEQYF.